These 14 T cell receptor beta chains were sequenced from one sample in a study of CD8+ T cells in alopecia areata. On the basis of CD4, CD8alpha, NKG2D, NKG2ACE and other markers, pooled cutaneous lymph node cells were sorted. Once RNA had been extracted, it was reverse transcribed into cDNA to act as the sequencing template. Libraries were prepared by immunoSEQ multiplex PCR; TCRdb keeps only in-frame clonotypes and omits some of them. Observed in the sample are 200,000 to 300,000 clones, none of them singletons. The sequenced sample consisted of CD4+ T cells sorted from a lymph node. Source of these receptors: a C3H/HeJ mouse with alopecia areata. The strain is characterized by the MHC haplotype H2-k.

This clone occurred a few times. Genes and germline come from the mouse. The DNA ends 4 residues before the CDR3 does, and the rest of the CDR3 is filled in from the germline J gene. The rearrangement joins TRBV14 to TRBJ2-7; 7 bases map to TRBD1. The CDR3 runs to 13 residues. CDR1 and CDR2 from the germline V gene are SGHDT and FRDEAV. The CDR3 loop is CASSTGTDYEQYF. The CDR3 DNA, read in part, is TGTGCCAGCAGCACCGGGACAGATTAT.

To note about this clone: Any gene name here is a mouse gene name. The read gets to within 4 residues of the CDR3 end, and the germline J gene fills in the rest. The V gene is TRBV5, the J gene TRBJ2-5, with 10 bases identical to TRBD1. This CDR3 is 15 amino acids long. Trimming at V came to 4 bases and at J to 2 bases, leaving 3 bases not matched to a gene. CDR1 is LGHNA, CDR2 YNLKQL, per germline (reference sequence). Incomplete CDR3 DNA: TGTGCCAGCAGCCCGACAGGGGGCTTCCAAGAC. This encodes CASSPTGGFQD. In full, the CDR3 reads CASSPTGGFQDTQYF.

A word on this clone: The genes are named according to mouse. The CDR3 end is not reached by the read, which stops 4 residues before it; the germline J gene fills it in. The V and J genes are TRBV1 and TRBJ2-2; D possibly corresponds to TRBD2 (6 bases). Germline V gene sequence: CDR1 NSQYPW, CDR2 LRSPGD (reference sequence). This CDR3 is 13 amino acids long. V shed 7 bases and J shed 1 base, with 7 bases lying between them. CDR3: CTCTWGNTGQLYF. The sequenced CDR3 bases are TGCACCTGCACCTGGGGAAACACCGGG.

This clone was observed a few times. The gene names here belong to mouse. The sequenced fragment ends 3 residues before the CDR3 boundary, so the rest is inferred from the germline J gene. The chain uses TRBV13-3 and TRBJ1-6; D uncertain. TRBJ1-6 falls under the ORF class, with uncertain function. Germline V gene lookup returns CDR1 NNHDY and CDR2 SYVADS. V shed 1 base and J shed 7 bases, with 3 bases lying between them. The CDR3 contains 12 residues. The sequenced CDR3 bases are TGTGCCAGCAGTGATTGGAATTCGCCC. This translates into CASSDWNSP. The complete CDR3 reads CASSDWNSPLYF.

As regards this clone: The genes are named according to mouse. The read halts 3 residues ahead of the CDR3 end, with the missing end drawn from the germline J gene. The gene calls are TRBV1 and TRBJ1-6, with D hard to call. TRBJ1-6 is classed as an ORF, of uncertain function. This CDR3 region has 16 residues. Germline assignment: CDR1 NSQYPW and CDR2 LRSPGD (reference sequence). Trimming removed 3 bases at V and 1 base at J, with 10 bases between. The CDR3 sequence: CTCSAWEGSYNSPLYF. The part of the CDR3 DNA that was read is TGCACCTGCAGTGCCTGGGAGGGATCCTATAATTCGCCC.

As regards this clone: The gene names here belong to mouse. CDR3 sequence reads: CASTPRQISAETLYF. The covered CDR3 bases are TGTGCCAGCACCCCCCGACAGATTAGTGCAGAA. The genes are TRBV19 and TRBJ2-3, with D perhaps matching TRBD1 (5 bases). The CDR3 goes on 4 residues after the read ends, and that part is filled in from the germline J gene. V was pared by 6 bases and J by 0 bases, with 14 bases between. Germline CDR1 reads FNHDT; CDR2 reads SITEND (reference sequence). This CDR3 spans 15 amino acids.

Remarks on this clone: Gene names are the mouse ones. The CDR3 is cut off 4 residues early in the read; its end comes from the germline J gene. V gene TRBV13-3 combines with J gene TRBJ1-1; 10 positions match TRBD1. CDR1 is NNHDY and CDR2 is SYVADS in the germline V gene. Trimming at V came to 4 bases and at J to 0 bases, leaving 3 bases not matched to a gene. There are 15 residues in the CDR3. This chain's CDR3 is CASSRQGATNTEVFF. Incomplete CDR3 DNA: TGTGCCAGCAGTCGACAGGGGGCCACAAACACA.

This clone turned up a few times. Gene and germline names: mouse. The sequence runs out 4 residues before the end of the CDR3; the remainder is reconstructed from the germline J gene. Other DNA sequences of this sample code for an identical CDR3. J is TRBJ2-2 and V is TRBV31; 8 bases match TRBD2. This CDR3 has 15 amino acids. With 0 bases clipped from V and 4 bases from J, the junction kept 4 bases outside the gene matches. The V gene's germline CDR1 is GKSSPN and CDR2 SITVG. The covered CDR3 bases are TGTGCCTGGAGTCTGGGGGGGGGCGGCACCGGG. This translates into CAWSLGGGGTG. The full CDR3 protein is CAWSLGGGGTGQLYF.

As to this clone: These gene names are mouse names. The CDR3 protein is CASREVGQNTEVFF. Incomplete CDR3 DNA: TGTGCCAGCAGGGAGGTGGGACAAAACACA. The V and J genes are TRBV13-1 and TRBJ1-1; possible D gene TRBD1, 6 bases. The read falls 4 residues short of the CDR3 end, and the missing part is taken from the germline J gene. The V end lost 5 bases, the J end lost 1 base, and 12 bases lay between the germline ends. This CDR3 comprises 14 residues. CDR1 NSHNY and CDR2 SYGAGN come from the germline V gene.

This clone came up a few times. Gene names and germline match the mouse. Read sequence stops 3 residues before the CDR3 end, and the germline J gene provides the missing end. Distinct nucleotide sequences in the sample also encode this CDR3. The chain carries TRBV13-1 and TRBJ1-6, with 11 bases identical to TRBD1. TRBJ1-6 is an ORF, and what it does is uncertain. The CDR3 runs 16 residues. CDR1 is NSHNY, CDR2 SYGAGN, per germline. J was trimmed by 4 bases and V by 4 bases; bases with no gene match: 4. CDR3 DNA (partial): TGTGCCAGCAGTCCCGGGACAGGGGGTTATAATTCGCCC. Protein sequence: CASSPGTGGYNSP. The whole CDR3 protein is CASSPGTGGYNSPLYF.

This clone turned up a few times. Gene names denote mouse genes. The DNA ends 4 residues before the CDR3 does, and the rest of the CDR3 is filled in from the germline J gene. The chain links TRBV13-1 to TRBJ1-2; 8 bases match TRBD1. The V segment lost 2 bases and the J segment 0 bases; nucleotides outside the gene matches: 3. Germline V gene data show CDR1 as NSHNY and CDR2 as SYGAGN. The CDR3 is 15 amino acids. The CDR3 here is CASSETGVSNSDYTF. The DNA read from the CDR3 is TGTGCCAGCAGTGAGACAGGGGTCTCAAACTCC.

A remark on this clone: Mouse names are used for the genes. The missing CDR3 end, 4 residues past where the read stops, is filled in from the germline J gene. This same CDR3 is encoded by further DNA sequences in the sample. The chain carries TRBV31 and TRBJ2-5; tentatively, D is TRBD2 (6 bases). V was shortened by 0 bases and J by 3 bases, with 10 bases between the two germline ends. This CDR3 contains 14 residues. Germline CDR1 GKSSPN, CDR2 SITVG. CDR3 bases read: TGTGCCTGGAGTCTAGGGCTGGGGCAAGAC. This translates into CAWSLGLGQD. In full, the CDR3 reads CAWSLGLGQDTQYF. The variable domain in full, completed from reference TRBV31 and TRBJ2-5, reads AQTIHQWPVAEIKAVGSPLSLGCTIKGKSSPNLYWYWQATGGTLQQLFYSITVGQVESVVQLNLSASRPKDDQFILSTEKLLLSHSGFYLCAWSLGLGQDTQYFGPGTRLLVL.

In this sample, this clone turned up a few times. Germline and genes: mouse. The CDR3 is cut off 4 residues early in the read; its end comes from the germline J gene. V usage is TRBV5 and J usage is TRBJ2-3; a possible D gene is TRBD2 (5 bases). This CDR3 comprises 14 residues. The V end lost 4 bases, the J end lost 0 bases, and 8 bases lay between the germline ends. The germline V gene encodes CDR1 LGHNA and CDR2 YNLKQL (reference sequence). The sequenced CDR3 bases are TGTGCCAGCAGCCCTGGGTTTAGTGCAGAA. This gives the protein CASSPGFSAE. The entire CDR3 protein is CASSPGFSAETLYF.

Notes on this clone: Gene and germline names: mouse. Read sequence stops 4 residues before the CDR3 end, and the germline J gene provides the missing end. This chain joins TRBV13-1 and TRBJ2-5; 7 bases are shared with TRBD2. Trimming at V came to 0 bases and at J to 2 bases, leaving 6 bases not matched to a gene. Germline V lookup: CDR1 NSHNY, CDR2 SYGAGN. The CDR3 consists of 16 residues. The CDR3 loop reads CASSDVVGGSQDTQYF. CDR3 bases read: TGTGCCAGCAGTGATGTTGTTGGGGGGTCCCAAGAC.